The clone carrying this T cell receptor (beta chain) was detected only a few times. This record belongs to a study of human T cells and chemical hapten exposure. Looking at the study overall: Recorded diagnoses among the mostly female patients were alopecia areata, totalis or universalis.

TCRdb processed the RACE reads anew with MiXCR; each CDR3 protein has one entry. The data show fewer than 140,000 distinct CDR3 sequences, approximately 12% seen once. Germline CDR1 reads SNHLY; CDR2 reads FYNNEI. The CDR3 loop spans 15 amino acids. Trimming took 6 bases from V and 3 from J; bases not matched to a gene: 4. Stated time point: pre-sensitization, week 0. Treatment noted: therapeutic diphenylcyclopropenone sensitization with weekly scalp DPC. V gene TRBV2 combines with J gene TRBJ2-5, with 13 bases identical to TRBD2. The material sequenced was whole blood, taken in connection with sensitization to the hapten diphenylcyclopropenone (DPC). The clonotype originates from a woman aged 50 to 60 with alopecia areata. Some clones in this sample may be carry-over from other donors' samples. As DNA, the CDR3 is TGTGCCAGCAGGTTGGGACTAGCGGGAAAAGAGACCCAGTACTTC. Its translation: CASRLGLAGKETQYF.